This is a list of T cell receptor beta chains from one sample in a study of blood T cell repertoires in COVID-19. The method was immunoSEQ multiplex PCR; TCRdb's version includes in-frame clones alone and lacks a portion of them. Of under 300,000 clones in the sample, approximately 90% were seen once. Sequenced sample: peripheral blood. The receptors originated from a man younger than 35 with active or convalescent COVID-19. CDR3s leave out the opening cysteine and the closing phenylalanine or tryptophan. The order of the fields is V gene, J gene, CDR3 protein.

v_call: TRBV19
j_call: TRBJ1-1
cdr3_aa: ASSTDRQGIEAF

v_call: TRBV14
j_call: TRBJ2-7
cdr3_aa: ASSAGREYFYEQY

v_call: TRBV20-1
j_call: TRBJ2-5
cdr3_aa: SASQGIQETQY

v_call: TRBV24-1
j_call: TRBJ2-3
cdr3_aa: ATSAQGYTQY

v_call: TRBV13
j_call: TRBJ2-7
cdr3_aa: ASSLGSGTVYEQY

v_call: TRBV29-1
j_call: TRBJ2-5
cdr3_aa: SARTGEETQY

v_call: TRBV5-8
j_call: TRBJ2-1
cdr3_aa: ASSLGGQVYNEQF

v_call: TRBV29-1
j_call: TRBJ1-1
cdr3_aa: SPEGGSVMNTEAF

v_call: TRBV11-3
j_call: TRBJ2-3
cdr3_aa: ASSLSQGTHHTQY

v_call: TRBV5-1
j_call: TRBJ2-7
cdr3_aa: ASSSGTVYEQY

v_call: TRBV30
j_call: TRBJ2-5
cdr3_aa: AWRELREGTQY

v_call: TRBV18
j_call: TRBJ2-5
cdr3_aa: ASALSTGIQETQY

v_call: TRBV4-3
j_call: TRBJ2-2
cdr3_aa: ASSLRVGLPGELF

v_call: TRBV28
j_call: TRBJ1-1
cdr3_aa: ASSSTGTGYTEAF

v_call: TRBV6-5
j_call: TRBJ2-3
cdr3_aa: ASREGKGDTDTQY

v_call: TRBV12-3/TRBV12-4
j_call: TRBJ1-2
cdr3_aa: ASRRFGVGYT

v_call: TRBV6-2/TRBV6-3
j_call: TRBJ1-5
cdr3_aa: ASSYVLPDGQPQH

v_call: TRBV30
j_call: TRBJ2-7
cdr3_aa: AGTSGAYEQY

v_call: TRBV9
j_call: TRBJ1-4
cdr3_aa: ASSSPGTGYEKLF

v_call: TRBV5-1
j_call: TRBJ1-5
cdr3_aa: ASSFGTANQPQH

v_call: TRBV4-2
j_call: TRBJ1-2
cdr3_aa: ASSQVEVRSGYT

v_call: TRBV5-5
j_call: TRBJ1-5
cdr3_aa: ASSLDSFNQPQH

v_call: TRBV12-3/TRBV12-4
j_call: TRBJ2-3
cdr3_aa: ASSDRITDTQY

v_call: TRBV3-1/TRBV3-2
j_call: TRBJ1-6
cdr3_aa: ASSQSTGAGPLH

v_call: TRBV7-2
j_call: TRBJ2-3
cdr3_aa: ASSAAGTGRNTQY